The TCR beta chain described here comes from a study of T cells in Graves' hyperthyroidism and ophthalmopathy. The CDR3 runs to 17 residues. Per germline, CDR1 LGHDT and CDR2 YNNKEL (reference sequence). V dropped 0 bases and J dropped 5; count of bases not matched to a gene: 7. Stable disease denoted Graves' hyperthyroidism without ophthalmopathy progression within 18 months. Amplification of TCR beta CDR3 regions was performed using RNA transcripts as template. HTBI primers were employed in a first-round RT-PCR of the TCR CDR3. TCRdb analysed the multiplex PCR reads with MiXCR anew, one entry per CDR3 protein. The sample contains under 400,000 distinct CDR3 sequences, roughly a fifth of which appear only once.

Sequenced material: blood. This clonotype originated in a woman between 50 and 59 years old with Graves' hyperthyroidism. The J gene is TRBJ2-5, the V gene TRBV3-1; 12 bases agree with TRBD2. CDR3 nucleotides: TGTGCCAGCAGCCAAGATACTAGCGGGGGGCCACAGGAGACCCAGTACTTC. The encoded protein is CASSQDTSGGPQETQYF.